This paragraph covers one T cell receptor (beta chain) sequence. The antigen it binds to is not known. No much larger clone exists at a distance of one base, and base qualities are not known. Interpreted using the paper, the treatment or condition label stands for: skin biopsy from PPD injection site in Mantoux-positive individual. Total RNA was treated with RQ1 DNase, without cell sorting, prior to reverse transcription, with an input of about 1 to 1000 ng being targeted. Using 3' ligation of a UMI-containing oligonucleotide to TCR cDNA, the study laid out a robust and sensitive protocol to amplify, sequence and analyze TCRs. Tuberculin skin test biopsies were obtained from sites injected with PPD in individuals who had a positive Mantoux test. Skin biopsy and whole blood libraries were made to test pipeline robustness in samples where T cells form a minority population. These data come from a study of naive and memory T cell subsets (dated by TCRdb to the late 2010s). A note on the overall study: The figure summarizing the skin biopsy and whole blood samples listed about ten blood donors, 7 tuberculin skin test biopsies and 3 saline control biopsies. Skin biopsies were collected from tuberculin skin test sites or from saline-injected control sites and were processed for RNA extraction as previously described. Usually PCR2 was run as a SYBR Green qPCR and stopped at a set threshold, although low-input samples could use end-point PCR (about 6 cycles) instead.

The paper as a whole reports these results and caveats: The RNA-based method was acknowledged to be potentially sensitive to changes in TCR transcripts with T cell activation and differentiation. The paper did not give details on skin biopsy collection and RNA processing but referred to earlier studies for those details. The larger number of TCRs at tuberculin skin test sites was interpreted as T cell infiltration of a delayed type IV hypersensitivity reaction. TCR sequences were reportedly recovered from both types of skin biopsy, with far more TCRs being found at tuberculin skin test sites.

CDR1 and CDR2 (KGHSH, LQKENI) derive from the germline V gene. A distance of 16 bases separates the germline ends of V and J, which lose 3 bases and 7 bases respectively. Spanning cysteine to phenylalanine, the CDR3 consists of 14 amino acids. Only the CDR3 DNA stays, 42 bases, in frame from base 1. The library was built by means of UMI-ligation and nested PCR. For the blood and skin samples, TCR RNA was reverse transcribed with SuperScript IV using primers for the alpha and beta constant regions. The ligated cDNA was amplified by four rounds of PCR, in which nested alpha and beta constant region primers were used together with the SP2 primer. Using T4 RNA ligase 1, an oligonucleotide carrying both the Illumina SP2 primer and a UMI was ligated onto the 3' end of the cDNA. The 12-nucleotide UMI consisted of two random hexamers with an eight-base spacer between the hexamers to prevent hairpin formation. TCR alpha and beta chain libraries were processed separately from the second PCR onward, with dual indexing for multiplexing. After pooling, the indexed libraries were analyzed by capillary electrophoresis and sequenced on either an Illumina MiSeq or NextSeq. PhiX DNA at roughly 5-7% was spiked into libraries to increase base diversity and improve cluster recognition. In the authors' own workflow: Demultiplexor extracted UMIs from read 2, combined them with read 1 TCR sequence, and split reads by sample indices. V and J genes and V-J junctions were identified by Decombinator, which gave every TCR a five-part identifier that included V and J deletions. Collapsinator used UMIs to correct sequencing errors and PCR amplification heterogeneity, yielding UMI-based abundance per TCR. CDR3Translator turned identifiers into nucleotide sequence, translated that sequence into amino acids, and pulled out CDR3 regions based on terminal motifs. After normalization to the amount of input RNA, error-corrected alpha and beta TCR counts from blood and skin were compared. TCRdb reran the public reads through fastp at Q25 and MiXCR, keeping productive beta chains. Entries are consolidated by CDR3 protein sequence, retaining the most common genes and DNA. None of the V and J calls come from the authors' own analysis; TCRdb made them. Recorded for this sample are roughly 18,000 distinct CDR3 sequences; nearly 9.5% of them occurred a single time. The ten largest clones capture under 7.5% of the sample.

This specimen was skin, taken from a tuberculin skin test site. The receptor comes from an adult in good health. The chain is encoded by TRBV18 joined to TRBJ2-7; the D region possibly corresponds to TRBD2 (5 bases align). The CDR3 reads CASSPPSGPGEQYF. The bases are TGTGCCAGCTCACCTCCGTCTGGACCGGGGGAGCAGTACTTC.